The rows below give T cell receptor beta chains drawn from one sample of a study of blood T cell repertoires in COVID-19. Clones were read by immunoSEQ multiplex PCR, and TCRdb kept only the in-frame ones, dropping some. The sample carries about 53,000 clones, 89% recorded once. The source material was peripheral blood. Receptors originate from a man in his fifties or sixties with active COVID-19. Each CDR3 is given with its conserved first and last residue. The D gene is left open where the match is weak. Clone size is shown for a subset of rows, as once, few, many or a class of expanded clone.

j_gene: TRBJ2-2; len: 18; v_gene: TRBV7-2; d_gene: TRBD2; abundance: -; CDR3aa: CASSLRLAGGDNTGELFF; CDR3nt: TGTGCCAGCAGCTTAAGGCTAGCGGGAGGGGATAACACCGGGGAGCTGTTTTTT
j_gene: TRBJ2-7; len: 14; v_gene: TRBV2; d_gene: -; abundance: -; CDR3aa: CASREGANSYEQYF; CDR3nt: TGTGCCAGCAGGGAGGGGGCCAACTCCTACGAGCAGTACTTC
j_gene: TRBJ2-7; len: 13; v_gene: TRBV5-6; d_gene: -; abundance: -; CDR3aa: CASSFDSTYEQYF; CDR3nt: TGTGCCAGCAGCTTTGACAGTACCTACGAGCAGTACTTC
j_gene: TRBJ2-4; len: 15; v_gene: TRBV4-1; d_gene: -; abundance: -; CDR3aa: CASSQDAGVRDIQYF; CDR3nt: TGCGCCAGCAGCCAAGATGCAGGGGTTCGTGACATTCAGTACTTC
j_gene: TRBJ2-7; len: 11; v_gene: TRBV10-3; d_gene: -; abundance: -; CDR3aa: CAIRAGGEQYF; CDR3nt: TGTGCCATCAGGGCCGGAGGGGAGCAGTACTTC
j_gene: TRBJ2-5; len: 13; v_gene: TRBV7-2; d_gene: TRBD1; abundance: -; CDR3aa: CASKYRGAGTQYF; CDR3nt: TGTGCCAGCAAGTACAGGGGTGCCGGGACCCAGTACTTC
j_gene: TRBJ2-5; len: 11; v_gene: TRBV2; d_gene: -; abundance: -; CDR3aa: CASSELETQYF; CDR3nt: TGTGCCAGCAGTGAACTGGAGACCCAGTACTTC
j_gene: TRBJ1-2; len: 14; v_gene: TRBV19; d_gene: TRBD1; abundance: -; CDR3aa: CASSMTGYSNGYTF; CDR3nt: TGTGCCAGTTCCATGACAGGGTACTCGAATGGCTACACCTTC
j_gene: TRBJ2-5; len: 15; v_gene: TRBV6-2/TRBV6-3; d_gene: -; abundance: -; CDR3aa: CASSYLGRGIETQYF; CDR3nt: TGTGCCAGCAGTTACTTGGGCAGGGGAATAGAGACCCAGTACTTC
j_gene: TRBJ1-5; len: 16; v_gene: TRBV21-1; d_gene: -; abundance: -; CDR3aa: CASSKAPRDRNQPQHF; CDR3nt: TGTGCCAGCAGCAAAGCGCCTCGGGACAGAAATCAGCCCCAGCATTTT
j_gene: TRBJ1-1; len: 14; v_gene: TRBV18; d_gene: TRBD1; abundance: -; CDR3aa: CASSNGQGSTEAFF; CDR3nt: TGTGCCAGCTCGAATGGACAGGGCAGTACTGAAGCTTTCTTT
j_gene: TRBJ1-1; len: 12; v_gene: TRBV7-2; d_gene: -; abundance: few; CDR3aa: CASSLQGIEAFF; CDR3nt: TGTGCCAGCAGCCTACAGGGTATTGAGGCTTTCTTT
j_gene: TRBJ1-5; len: 17; v_gene: TRBV24-1; d_gene: TRBD1; abundance: -; CDR3aa: CATSDTPYRGGNQPQHF; CDR3nt: TGTGCCACCAGTGATACCCCTTACAGGGGTGGCAATCAGCCCCAGCATTTT
j_gene: TRBJ2-5; len: 17; v_gene: TRBV7-2; d_gene: TRBD1; abundance: -; CDR3aa: CASSLGLRTGIKETQYF; CDR3nt: TGTGCCAGCAGCTTAGGTTTGAGGACAGGGATAAAAGAGACCCAGTACTTC
j_gene: TRBJ2-1; len: 15; v_gene: TRBV4-2; d_gene: TRBD2; abundance: -; CDR3aa: CASSQDQSTSGSLFF; CDR3nt: TGTGCCAGCAGCCAAGATCAGTCCACTAGCGGGAGTCTATTCTTC
j_gene: TRBJ1-1; len: 15; v_gene: TRBV7-9; d_gene: TRBD1; abundance: -; CDR3aa: CASSQTTGAGTEAFF; CDR3nt: TGTGCCAGCAGCCAAACCACAGGGGCGGGCACTGAAGCTTTCTTT
j_gene: TRBJ2-1; len: 18; v_gene: TRBV9; d_gene: TRBD2; abundance: -; CDR3aa: CASSVGPLGGRIYNEQFF; CDR3nt: TGTGCCAGCAGCGTAGGCCCCCTGGGCGGGAGGATCTACAATGAGCAGTTCTTC
j_gene: TRBJ2-7; len: 14; v_gene: TRBV2; d_gene: TRBD1; abundance: -; CDR3aa: CASSDQGAMYEQYF; CDR3nt: TGTGCCAGCAGTGATCAGGGGGCGATGTACGAGCAGTACTTC
j_gene: TRBJ1-2; len: 15; v_gene: TRBV11-1; d_gene: TRBD1; abundance: -; CDR3aa: CASSSLRDSPYGYTF; CDR3nt: TGTGCCAGCAGCTCGCTACGGGACAGCCCATATGGCTACACCTTC
j_gene: TRBJ2-7; len: 16; v_gene: TRBV4-3; d_gene: TRBD2; abundance: few; CDR3aa: CASSQAGTGLAVPLYF; CDR3nt: TGCGCCAGCAGCCAAGCAGGGACGGGACTAGCGGTCCCCCTTTACTTC
j_gene: TRBJ2-7; len: 14; v_gene: TRBV19; d_gene: -; abundance: -; CDR3aa: CASSGRGISYEQYF; CDR3nt: TGTGCCAGTAGTGGGCGGGGAATATCCTACGAGCAGTACTTC
j_gene: TRBJ2-1; len: 16; v_gene: TRBV4-2; d_gene: -; abundance: -; CDR3aa: CASSQDRVEGAGEQFF; CDR3nt: TGTGCCAGCAGCCAAGATCGGGTGGAGGGGGCGGGGGAGCAGTTCTTC
j_gene: TRBJ2-1; len: 14; v_gene: TRBV6-5; d_gene: TRBD1; abundance: -; CDR3aa: CASSYRGLYNEQFF; CDR3nt: TGTGCCAGCAGTTACAGGGGGCTGTACAATGAGCAGTTCTTC
j_gene: TRBJ2-1; len: 18; v_gene: TRBV18; d_gene: TRBD2; abundance: once; CDR3aa: CASSFTTSGRAFYNEQFF; CDR3nt: TGTGCCAGCTCATTTACGACTAGCGGGAGGGCCTTTTACAATGAGCAGTTCTTC
j_gene: TRBJ1-1; len: 13; v_gene: TRBV10-3; d_gene: TRBD1; abundance: -; CDR3aa: CATKGQGNTEAFF; CDR3nt: TGTGCCACGAAGGGACAGGGGAACACTGAAGCTTTCTTT
j_gene: TRBJ2-7; len: 10; v_gene: TRBV19; d_gene: -; abundance: -; CDR3aa: CAKGGYEQYF; CDR3nt: TGTGCCAAAGGAGGCTACGAGCAGTACTTC
j_gene: TRBJ2-7; len: 17; v_gene: TRBV24-1; d_gene: -; abundance: -; CDR3aa: CATSDLGGARPLHEQYF; CDR3nt: TGTGCCACCAGTGACCTGGGGGGTGCCAGGCCCTTACACGAGCAGTACTTC
j_gene: TRBJ2-1; len: 15; v_gene: TRBV7-3; d_gene: -; abundance: -; CDR3aa: CASSPGAGSYNEQFF; CDR3nt: TGTGCCAGCAGCCCTGGCGCGGGCTCCTACAATGAGCAGTTCTTC
j_gene: TRBJ2-5; len: 14; v_gene: TRBV10-3; d_gene: TRBD2; abundance: -; CDR3aa: CAISAAGVLETQYF; CDR3nt: TGTGCCATCAGTGCAGCGGGAGTCCTAGAGACCCAGTACTTC
j_gene: TRBJ2-1; len: 13; v_gene: TRBV18; d_gene: -; abundance: -; CDR3aa: CASSPVADNEQFF; CDR3nt: TGTGCCAGCTCACCGGTAGCGGACAATGAGCAGTTCTTC
j_gene: TRBJ2-1; len: 16; v_gene: TRBV7-8; d_gene: -; abundance: -; CDR3aa: CASSRVRAAPYNEQFF; CDR3nt: TGTGCCAGCAGCCGAGTCAGAGCGGCTCCCTACAATGAGCAGTTCTTC
j_gene: TRBJ2-3; len: 18; v_gene: TRBV18; d_gene: -; abundance: -; CDR3aa: CASSPLAWTETSTDTQYF; CDR3nt: TGTGCCAGCTCACCCTTAGCCTGGACAGAGACTAGCACAGATACGCAGTATTTT
j_gene: TRBJ2-7; len: 16; v_gene: TRBV7-8; d_gene: TRBD1; abundance: -; CDR3aa: CASSTPGQGASYEQYF; CDR3nt: TGTGCCAGCAGCACCCCGGGACAGGGGGCGAGTTACGAGCAGTACTTC
j_gene: TRBJ1-4; len: 16; v_gene: TRBV7-9; d_gene: -; abundance: -; CDR3aa: CASSLLPWGGNEKLFF; CDR3nt: TGTGCCAGCAGCCTATTGCCCTGGGGAGGAAATGAAAAACTGTTTTTT
j_gene: TRBJ2-7; len: 14; v_gene: TRBV5-4; d_gene: TRBD1; abundance: -; CDR3aa: CASSPDRVAHEQYF; CDR3nt: TGTGCCAGCAGCCCGGACAGGGTGGCACACGAGCAGTACTTC
j_gene: TRBJ1-4; len: 11; v_gene: TRBV20-1; d_gene: -; abundance: few; CDR3aa: CSATQGKKLFF; CDR3nt: TGCAGTGCCACACAGGGCAAAAAACTGTTTTTT
j_gene: TRBJ1-2; len: 15; v_gene: TRBV6-6; d_gene: -; abundance: -; CDR3aa: CASSPRDSRGYGYTF; CDR3nt: TGTGCCAGCAGCCCCAGGGACTCCCGGGGCTATGGCTACACCTTC
j_gene: TRBJ1-3; len: 15; v_gene: TRBV7-9; d_gene: TRBD1; abundance: -; CDR3aa: CASSSDRAGGNTIYF; CDR3nt: TGTGCCAGCAGCTCCGACAGGGCGGGCGGAAACACCATATATTTT
j_gene: TRBJ2-7; len: 12; v_gene: TRBV12-3/TRBV12-4; d_gene: -; abundance: few; CDR3aa: CASSSPRGGQYF; CDR3nt: TGTGCCAGCAGCTCCCCCAGGGGTGGACAGTACTTC
j_gene: TRBJ2-1; len: 16; v_gene: TRBV7-9; d_gene: -; abundance: -; CDR3aa: CASSLGYVGGNNEQFF; CDR3nt: TGTGCCAGCAGCTTAGGTTATGTTGGAGGGAACAATGAGCAGTTCTTC